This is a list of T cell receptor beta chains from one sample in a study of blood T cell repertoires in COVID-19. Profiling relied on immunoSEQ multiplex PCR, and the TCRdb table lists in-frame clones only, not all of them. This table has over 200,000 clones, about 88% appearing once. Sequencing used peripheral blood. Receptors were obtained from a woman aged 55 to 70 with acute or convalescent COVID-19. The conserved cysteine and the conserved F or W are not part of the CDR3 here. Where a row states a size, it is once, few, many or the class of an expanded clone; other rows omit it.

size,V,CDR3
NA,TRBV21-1,ASSKAHRGDEQY
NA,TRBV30,AWRSGQLENYGYT
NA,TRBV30,AWSPGISSYNEQF
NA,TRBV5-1,ASSSWTGGGYGYT
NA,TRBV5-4,ASSLTGDYEQY
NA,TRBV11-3,ASSLKWRYTGELF
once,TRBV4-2,ASSQDYQGAYGNTEAF
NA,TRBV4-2,ASSQGAELTNEQF
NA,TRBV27,ASSLTPQGNYGYT
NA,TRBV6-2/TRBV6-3,ASSRTSGRAYEQY
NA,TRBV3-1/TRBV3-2,ASSQVLSGGATDTQY